This TCR beta chain came from a study of early T cells in non-severe SARS-CoV-2 infection. MiXCR, applied by TCRdb to the 5' RACE reads, yields one record per CDR3 protein. The profile shows some 110,000 distinct CDR3 sequences, 14% to 15% of them singletons. The CDR3 contains 13 residues. Germline V gives CDR1 LNHDA, CDR2 SQIVND (reference sequence). Unmatched junction bases numbered 3, after V lost 4 bases and J lost 6 bases. Sequenced material: whole blood. The chain joins TRBV19 to TRBJ2-5, with 9 bases fitting TRBD1. The sequence derives from an adult who was a healthcare worker with PCR-confirmed SARS-CoV-2 infection or an uninfected control (not recorded which). In nucleotides, the CDR3 is TGTGCCAGTAGTACACAGGGGGCGAAGACCCAGTACTTC. Translated: CASSTQGAKTQYF.